This TCR beta chain comes out of a study of cytomegalovirus exposure and HLA in healthy donors. Use of 60 Vbeta and 13 Jbeta primers characterized the PCR. In the original analysis: In a later analysis, about 11 million of 65 million to 90 million unique beta chains occurred in at least two donors. The table came from immunoSEQ multiplex PCR; TCRdb's copy has only in-frame clones and leaves some out. V, J and clone size were drawn from that table, and D and trimming were deduced from the DNA. There are about 48,000 clones in the sample, with under 2.5% held by the top ten. This clonotype was obtained from a woman in her thirties or forties in good health and CMV-seronegative. Sequencing was performed on PBMCs.

The CDR3 sequence is CASSFTTVSQQPQHF. In nucleotides, the CDR3 is TGCGCCAGCAGCTTCACGACAGTTTCGCAGCAGCCCCAGCATTTT. The J gene is TRBJ1-5, the V gene TRBV4-1; a weak D match, TRBD1 (5 bases). Per germline, CDR1 MGHRA and CDR2 YSYEKL. The CDR3 spans 15 residues. Deletions cut 5 bases from V and 7 bases from J, with 18 bases between.